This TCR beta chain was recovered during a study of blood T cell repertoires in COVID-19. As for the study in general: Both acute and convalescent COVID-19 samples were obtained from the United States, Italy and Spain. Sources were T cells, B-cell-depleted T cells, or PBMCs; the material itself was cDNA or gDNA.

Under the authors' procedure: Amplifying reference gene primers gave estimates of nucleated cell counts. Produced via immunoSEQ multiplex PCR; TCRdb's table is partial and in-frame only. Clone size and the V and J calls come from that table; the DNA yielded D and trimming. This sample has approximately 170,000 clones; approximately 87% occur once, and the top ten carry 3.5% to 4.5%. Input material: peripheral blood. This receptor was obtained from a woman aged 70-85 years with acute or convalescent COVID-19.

CDR3 sequence: CASSWGGFTNTGELFF. CDR3 nucleotide sequence: TGTGCCAGCAGTTGGGGGGGGTTTACGAACACCGGGGAGCTGTTTTTT. V and J are TRBV6-6 and TRBJ2-2; TRBD2 aligns across 7 bases. The V gene's germline CDR1 is MNHNY and CDR2 SVGAGI (reference sequence). The CDR3 sequence is 16 residues long. The junction had 5 bases not matched to a gene; V was cut back by 4 bases and J by 0 bases.